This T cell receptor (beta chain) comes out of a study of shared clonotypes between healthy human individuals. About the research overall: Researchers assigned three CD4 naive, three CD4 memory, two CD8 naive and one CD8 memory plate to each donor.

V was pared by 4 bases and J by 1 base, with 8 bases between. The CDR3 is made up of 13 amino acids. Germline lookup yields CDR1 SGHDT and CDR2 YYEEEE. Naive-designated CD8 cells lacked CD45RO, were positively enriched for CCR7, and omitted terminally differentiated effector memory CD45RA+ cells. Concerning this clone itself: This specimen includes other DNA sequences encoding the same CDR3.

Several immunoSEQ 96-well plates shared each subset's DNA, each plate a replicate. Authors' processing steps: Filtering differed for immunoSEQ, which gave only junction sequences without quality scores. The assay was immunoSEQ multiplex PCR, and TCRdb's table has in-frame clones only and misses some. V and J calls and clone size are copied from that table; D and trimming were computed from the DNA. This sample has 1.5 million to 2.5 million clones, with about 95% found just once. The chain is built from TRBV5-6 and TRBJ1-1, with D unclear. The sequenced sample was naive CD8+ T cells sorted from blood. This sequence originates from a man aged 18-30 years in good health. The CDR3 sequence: CASSPGPNTEAFF. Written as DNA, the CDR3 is TGTGCCAGCAGCCCCGGGCCGAACACTGAAGCTTTCTTT. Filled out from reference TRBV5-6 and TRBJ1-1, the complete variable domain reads DAGVTQSPTHLIKTRGQQVTLRCSPKSGHDTVSWYQQALGQGPQFIFQYYEEEERQRGNFPDRFSGHQFPNYSSELNVNALLLGDSALYLCASSPGPNTEAFFGQGTRLTVV.